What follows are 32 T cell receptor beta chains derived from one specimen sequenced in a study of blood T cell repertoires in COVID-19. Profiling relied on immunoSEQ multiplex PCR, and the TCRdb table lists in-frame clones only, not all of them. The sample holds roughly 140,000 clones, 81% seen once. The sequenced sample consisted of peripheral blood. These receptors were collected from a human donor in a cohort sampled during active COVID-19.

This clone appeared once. CDR3 coding DNA: TGCGCCAGCAGCTTGGGGTTGGGCGGTAGCGGGAGGGCCACCTACGAGCAGTACTTC. Translated: CASSLGLGGSGRATYEQYF. The chain couples TRBV5-1 to TRBJ2-7; 11 bases map to TRBD2. CDR3 length equals 19 residues. Trimming at V came to 0 bases and at J to 2 bases, leaving 13 bases not matched to a gene. Per germline, CDR1 SGHRS and CDR2 YFSETQ.

This CDR3 is CASSQRGTRGLGEKLFF. CDR3 bases: TGCGCCAGCAGCCAACGAGGGACCAGGGGGCTAGGTGAAAAACTGTTTTTT. V usage is TRBV4-1 and J usage is TRBJ1-4, with 8 positions matching TRBD1. CDR3 size: 17 residues. Germline V lookup: CDR1 MGHRA, CDR2 YSYEKL. Losses at the gene ends were 2 bases for V and 7 bases for J; bases not matched to a gene: 12.

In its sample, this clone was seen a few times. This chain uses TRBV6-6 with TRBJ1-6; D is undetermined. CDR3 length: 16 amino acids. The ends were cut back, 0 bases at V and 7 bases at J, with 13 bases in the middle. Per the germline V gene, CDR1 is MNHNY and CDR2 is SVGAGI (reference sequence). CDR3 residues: CASSYSSEVLNSPLHF. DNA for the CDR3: TGTGCCAGCAGTTACTCGAGCGAGGTGCTAAATTCACCCCTCCACTTT.

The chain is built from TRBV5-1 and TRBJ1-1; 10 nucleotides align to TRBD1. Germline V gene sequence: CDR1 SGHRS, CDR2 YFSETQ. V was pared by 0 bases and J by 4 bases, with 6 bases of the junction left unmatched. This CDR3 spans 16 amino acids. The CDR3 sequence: CASSLGGTGVSTEAFF. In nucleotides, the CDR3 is TGCGCCAGCAGCTTGGGCGGGACAGGGGTTAGCACTGAAGCTTTCTTT.

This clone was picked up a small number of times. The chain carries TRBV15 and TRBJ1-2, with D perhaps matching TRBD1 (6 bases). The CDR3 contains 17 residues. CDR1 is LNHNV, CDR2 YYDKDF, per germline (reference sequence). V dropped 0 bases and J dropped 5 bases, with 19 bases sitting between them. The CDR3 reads CATSREPGDTSFYGYTF. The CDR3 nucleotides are TGTGCCACCAGCAGAGAACCCGGGGACACCTCTTTTTATGGCTACACCTTC.

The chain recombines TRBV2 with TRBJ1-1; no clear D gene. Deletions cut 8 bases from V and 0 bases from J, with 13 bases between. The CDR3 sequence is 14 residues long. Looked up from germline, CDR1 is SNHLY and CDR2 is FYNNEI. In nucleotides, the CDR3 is TGTGCCAGCCTCTCGACTTCGATGAACACTGAAGCTTTCTTT. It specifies CASLSTSMNTEAFF.

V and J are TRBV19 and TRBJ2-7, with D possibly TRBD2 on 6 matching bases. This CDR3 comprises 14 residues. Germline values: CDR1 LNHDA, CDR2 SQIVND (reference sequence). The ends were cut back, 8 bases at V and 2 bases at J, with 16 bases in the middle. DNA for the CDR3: TGTGCCAGTGCGTTCAAGGGAGGACCCTACGAGCAGTACTTC. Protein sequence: CASAFKGGPYEQYF.

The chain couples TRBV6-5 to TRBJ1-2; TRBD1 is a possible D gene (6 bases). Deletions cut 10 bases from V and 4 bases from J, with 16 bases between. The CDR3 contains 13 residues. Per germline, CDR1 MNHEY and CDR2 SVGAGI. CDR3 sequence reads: CATDTGNGYGYTF. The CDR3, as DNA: TGTGCCACCGACACAGGGAATGGCTATGGCTACACCTTC.

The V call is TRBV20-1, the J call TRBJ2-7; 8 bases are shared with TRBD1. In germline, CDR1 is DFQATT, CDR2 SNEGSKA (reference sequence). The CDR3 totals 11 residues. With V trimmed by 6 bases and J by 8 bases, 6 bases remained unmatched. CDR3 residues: CSAQDRVQQYF. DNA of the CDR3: TGCAGTGCCCAGGACAGGGTACAGCAGTACTTC.

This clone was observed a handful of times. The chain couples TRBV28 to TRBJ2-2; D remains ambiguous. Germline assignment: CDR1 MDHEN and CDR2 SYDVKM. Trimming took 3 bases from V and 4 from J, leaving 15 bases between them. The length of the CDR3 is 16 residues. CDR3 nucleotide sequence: TGTGCCAGCAGTTTCCAGCGACGTTCGGTCACCGGGGAGCTGTTTTTT. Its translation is CASSFQRRSVTGELFF.

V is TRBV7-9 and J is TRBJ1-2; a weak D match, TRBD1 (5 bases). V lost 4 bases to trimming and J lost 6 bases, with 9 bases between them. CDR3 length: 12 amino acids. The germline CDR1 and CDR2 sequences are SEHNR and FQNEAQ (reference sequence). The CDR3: CASSSGGDGYTF. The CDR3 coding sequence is TGTGCCAGCAGCTCCGGGGGGGATGGCTACACCTTC.

CDR3: CASSSGRGYYNEQFF. The DNA for the CDR3 is TGTGCCAGCAGTTCAGGACGGGGGTACTACAATGAGCAGTTCTTC. The gene calls are TRBV6-5 and TRBJ2-1; TRBD2 might be the D (6 bases). The germline V gene encodes CDR1 MNHEY and CDR2 SVGAGI. V shed 4 bases and J shed 3 bases, with 13 bases lying between them. The CDR3 extends over 15 amino acids.

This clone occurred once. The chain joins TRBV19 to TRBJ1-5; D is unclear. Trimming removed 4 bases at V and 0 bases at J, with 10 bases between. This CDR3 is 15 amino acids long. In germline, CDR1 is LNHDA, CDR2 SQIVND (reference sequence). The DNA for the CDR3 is TGTGCCAGTAGTAATGAGAGGGTTAGCAATCAGCCCCAGCATTTT. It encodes CASSNERVSNQPQHF.

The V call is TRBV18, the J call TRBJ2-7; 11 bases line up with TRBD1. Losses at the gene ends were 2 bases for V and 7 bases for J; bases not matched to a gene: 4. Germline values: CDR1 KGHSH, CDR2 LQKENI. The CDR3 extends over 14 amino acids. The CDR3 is CASSPTGTGGEQYF. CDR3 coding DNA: TGTGCCAGCTCACCAACCGGGACAGGGGGTGAGCAGTACTTC.

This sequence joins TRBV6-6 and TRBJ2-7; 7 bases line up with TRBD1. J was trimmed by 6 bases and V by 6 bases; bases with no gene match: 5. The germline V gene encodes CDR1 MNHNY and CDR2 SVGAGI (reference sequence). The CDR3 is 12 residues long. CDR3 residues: CASRTTGSEQYF. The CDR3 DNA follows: TGTGCCAGCAGGACGACAGGGAGCGAGCAGTACTTC.

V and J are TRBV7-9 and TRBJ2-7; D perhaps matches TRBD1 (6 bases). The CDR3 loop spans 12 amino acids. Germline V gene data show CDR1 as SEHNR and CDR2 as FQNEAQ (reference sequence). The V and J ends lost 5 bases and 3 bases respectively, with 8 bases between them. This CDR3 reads CASSETGYEQYF. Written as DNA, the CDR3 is TGTGCCAGCAGCGAGACAGGCTACGAGCAGTACTTC.

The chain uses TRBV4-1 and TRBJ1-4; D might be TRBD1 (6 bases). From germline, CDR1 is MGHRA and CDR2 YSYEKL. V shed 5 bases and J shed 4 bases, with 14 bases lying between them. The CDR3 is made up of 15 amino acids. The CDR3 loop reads CASSNQGRGNEKLFF. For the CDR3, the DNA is TGCGCCAGCAGCAACCAGGGGAGGGGTAATGAAAAACTGTTTTTT.

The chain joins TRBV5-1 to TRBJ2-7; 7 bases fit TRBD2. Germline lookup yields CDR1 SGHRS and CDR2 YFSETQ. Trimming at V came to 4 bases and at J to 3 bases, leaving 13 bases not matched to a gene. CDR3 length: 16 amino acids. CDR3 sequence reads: CASSRREASGNYEQYF. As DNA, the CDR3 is TGCGCCAGCAGCCGGCGGGAAGCTAGCGGTAACTACGAGCAGTACTTC.

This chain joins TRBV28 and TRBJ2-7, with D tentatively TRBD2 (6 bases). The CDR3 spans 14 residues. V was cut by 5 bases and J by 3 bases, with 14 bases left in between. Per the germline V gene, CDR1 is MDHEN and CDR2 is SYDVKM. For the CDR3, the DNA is TGTGCCAGCAGTCGACAACCGGGACTCTACGAGCAGTACTTC. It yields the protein CASSRQPGLYEQYF.

CDR3 bases: TGTGCCAGCAGCCCCCCAGGGCCCTCTGGAAACACCATATATTTT. Protein: CASSPPGPSGNTIYF. The chain employs TRBV7-9 and TRBJ1-3; a weak D match, TRBD1 (5 bases). This CDR3 comprises 15 residues. The V and J ends lost 5 bases and 0 bases respectively, with 11 bases between them. Germline V gene data show CDR1 as SEHNR and CDR2 as FQNEAQ (reference sequence).

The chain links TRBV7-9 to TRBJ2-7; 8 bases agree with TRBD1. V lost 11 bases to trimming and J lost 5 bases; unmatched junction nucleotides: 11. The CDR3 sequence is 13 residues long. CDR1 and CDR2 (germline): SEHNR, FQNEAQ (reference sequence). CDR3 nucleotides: TGTGCCTCCGCCCCGGGACAGGTCCACGAGCAGTACTTC. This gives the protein CASAPGQVHEQYF.

For the CDR3, the DNA is TGTGCCAGCAGCCTTAGCGGGAGGGCCTTGACAGATACGCAGTATTTT. Translated, it gives CASSLSGRALTDTQYF. The V gene is TRBV28, the J gene TRBJ2-3, with 11 bases matching TRBD2. Germline CDR1 MDHEN, CDR2 SYDVKM. The CDR3 consists of 16 residues. The V gene end was trimmed by 6 bases and the J gene end by 3 bases; junction bases not matched to a gene: 8.

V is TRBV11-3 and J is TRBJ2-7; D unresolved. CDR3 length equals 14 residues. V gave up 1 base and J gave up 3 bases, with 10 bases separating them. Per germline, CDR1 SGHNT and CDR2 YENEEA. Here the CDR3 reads CASSLAGDLYEQYF. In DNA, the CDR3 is TGTGCCAGCAGCTTAGCCGGAGATCTCTACGAGCAGTACTTC.

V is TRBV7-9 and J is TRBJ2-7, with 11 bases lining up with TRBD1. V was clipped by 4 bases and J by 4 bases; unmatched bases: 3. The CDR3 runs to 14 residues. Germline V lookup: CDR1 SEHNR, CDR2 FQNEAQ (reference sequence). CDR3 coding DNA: TGTGCCAGCAGCTGGGGGACAGGGGGGTACGAGCAGTACTTC. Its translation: CASSWGTGGYEQYF.

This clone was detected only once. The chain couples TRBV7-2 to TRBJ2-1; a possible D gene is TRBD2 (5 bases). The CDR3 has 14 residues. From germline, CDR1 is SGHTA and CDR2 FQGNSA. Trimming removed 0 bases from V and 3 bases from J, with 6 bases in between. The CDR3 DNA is TGTGCCAGCAGCTTAGCTAGCGACTACAATGAGCAGTTCTTC. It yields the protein CASSLASDYNEQFF.

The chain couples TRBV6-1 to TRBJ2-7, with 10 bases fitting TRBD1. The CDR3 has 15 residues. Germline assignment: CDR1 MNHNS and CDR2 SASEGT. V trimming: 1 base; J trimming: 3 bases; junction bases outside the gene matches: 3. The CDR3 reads CASSEGTGGFYEQYF. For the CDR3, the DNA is TGTGCCAGCAGTGAAGGGACAGGGGGGTTCTACGAGCAGTACTTC.

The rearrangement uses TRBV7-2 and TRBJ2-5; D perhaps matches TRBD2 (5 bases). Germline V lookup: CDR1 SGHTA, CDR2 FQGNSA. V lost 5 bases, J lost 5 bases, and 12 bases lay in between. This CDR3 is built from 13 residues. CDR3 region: CASSRTRRETQYF. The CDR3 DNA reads TGTGCCAGCAGCCGGACTCGTCGGGAGACCCAGTACTTC.

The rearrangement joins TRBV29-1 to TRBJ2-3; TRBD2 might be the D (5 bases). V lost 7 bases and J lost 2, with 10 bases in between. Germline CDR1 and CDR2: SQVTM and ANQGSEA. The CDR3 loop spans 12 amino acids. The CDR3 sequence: CSAAGDTDTQYF. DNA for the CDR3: TGCAGCGCCGCCGGGGACACAGATACGCAGTATTTT.

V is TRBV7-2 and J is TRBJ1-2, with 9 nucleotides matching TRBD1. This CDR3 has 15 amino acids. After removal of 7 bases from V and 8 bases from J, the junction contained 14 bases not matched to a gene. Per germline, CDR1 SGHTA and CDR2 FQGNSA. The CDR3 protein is CASIPPDRGFRGYTF. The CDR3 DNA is TGTGCCAGCATTCCCCCGGACAGGGGCTTTCGAGGCTACACCTTC.

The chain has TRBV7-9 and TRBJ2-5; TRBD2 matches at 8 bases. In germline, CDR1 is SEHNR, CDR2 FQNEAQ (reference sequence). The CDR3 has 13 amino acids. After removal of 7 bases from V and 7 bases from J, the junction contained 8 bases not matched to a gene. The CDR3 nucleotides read TGTGCCAGCACCGGACCGGGGGGGAGGACCCAGTACTTC. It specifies CASTGPGGRTQYF.

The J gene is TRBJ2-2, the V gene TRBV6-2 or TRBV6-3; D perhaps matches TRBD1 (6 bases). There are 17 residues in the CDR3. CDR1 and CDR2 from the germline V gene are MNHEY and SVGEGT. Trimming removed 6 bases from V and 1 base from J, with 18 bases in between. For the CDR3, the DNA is TGTGCCAGCAGACCTTCCTCCGAGACAGGGAACACCGGGGAGCTGTTTTTT. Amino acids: CASRPSSETGNTGELFF.

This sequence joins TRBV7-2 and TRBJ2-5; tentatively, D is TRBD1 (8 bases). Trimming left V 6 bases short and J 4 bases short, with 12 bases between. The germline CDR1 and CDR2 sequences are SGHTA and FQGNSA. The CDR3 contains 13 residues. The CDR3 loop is CASRTGGGETQYF. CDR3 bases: TGTGCCAGCAGAACAGGGGGGGGAGAGACCCAGTACTTC.